This TCR beta chain was profiled in a study of blood T cell repertoires in COVID-19. Study-wide background: Sites in the United States, Italy and Spain provided acute and convalescent COVID-19 samples. Sources were T cells, B-cell-depleted T cells, or PBMCs; the material itself was cDNA or gDNA.

Authors' methods: Estimated nucleated cell counts came from reference gene primer amplification. Measured with immunoSEQ multiplex PCR; TCRdb has only the in-frame clones, and not every one. The DNA was the basis for D and trimming; V, J and clone size are from that table. This sample has tens of thousands of clones; approximately 86% occur once, and the top ten carry 12% to 15%. CDR3 length: 15 residues. Germline-derived CDR1 and CDR2 are LNHDA and SQIVND (reference sequence). The V gene end was trimmed by 9 bases and the J gene end by 0 bases; junction bases not matched to a gene: 7. The sequencing sample was made of peripheral blood. The sequence was collected from a human donor in a cohort sampled during active COVID-19. The chain links TRBV19 to TRBJ1-4, with 7 bases that match TRBD1. CDR3 region: CASQQGSATNEKLFF. The CDR3, as DNA: TGTGCCAGCCAACAGGGGTCCGCAACTAATGAAAAACTGTTTTTT.